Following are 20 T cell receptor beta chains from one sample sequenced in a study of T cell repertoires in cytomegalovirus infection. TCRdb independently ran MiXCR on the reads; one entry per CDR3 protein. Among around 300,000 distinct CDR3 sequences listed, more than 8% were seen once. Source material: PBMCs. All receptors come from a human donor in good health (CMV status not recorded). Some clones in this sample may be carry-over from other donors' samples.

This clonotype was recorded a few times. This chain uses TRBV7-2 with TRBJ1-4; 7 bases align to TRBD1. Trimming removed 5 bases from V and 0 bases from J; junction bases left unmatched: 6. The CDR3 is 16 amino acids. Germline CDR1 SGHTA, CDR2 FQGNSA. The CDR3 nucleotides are TGTGCCAGCAGCGAACAGGGGAGAACAACTAATGAAAAACTGTTTTTT. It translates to CASSEQGRTTNEKLFF.

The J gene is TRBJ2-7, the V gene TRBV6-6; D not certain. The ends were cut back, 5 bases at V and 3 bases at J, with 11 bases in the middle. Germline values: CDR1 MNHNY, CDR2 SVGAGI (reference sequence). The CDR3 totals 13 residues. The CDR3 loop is CASSDWNGYEQYF. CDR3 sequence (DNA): TGTGCCAGCAGTGATTGGAACGGCTACGAGCAGTACTTC.

The CDR3 region has the DNA TGTGCCAGTAGAGGAGGGTACCCCTACGAGCAGTACTTC. Translating it yields CASRGGYPYEQYF. The rearrangement links TRBV19 to TRBJ2-7, with D possibly matching TRBD2 (6 bases). There are 13 residues in the CDR3. V lost 6 bases and J 2 bases, leaving 11 bases between the germline ends. Germline values: CDR1 LNHDA, CDR2 SQIVND (reference sequence).

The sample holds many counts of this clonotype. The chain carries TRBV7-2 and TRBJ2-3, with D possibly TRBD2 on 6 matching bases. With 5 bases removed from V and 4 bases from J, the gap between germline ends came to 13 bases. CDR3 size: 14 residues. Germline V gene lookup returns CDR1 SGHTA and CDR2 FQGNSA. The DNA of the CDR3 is TGTGCCAGCAGCCTCCGGGGGAGGCCAGATACGCAGTATTTT. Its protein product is CASSLRGRPDTQYF.

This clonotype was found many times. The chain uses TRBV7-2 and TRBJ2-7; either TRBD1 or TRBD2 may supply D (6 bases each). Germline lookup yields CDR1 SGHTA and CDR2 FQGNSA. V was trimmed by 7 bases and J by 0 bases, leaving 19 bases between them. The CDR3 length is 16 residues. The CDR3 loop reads CASTTNPGASSYEQYF. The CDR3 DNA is TGTGCCAGCACCACTAATCCGGGGGCCAGCTCCTACGAGCAGTACTTC.

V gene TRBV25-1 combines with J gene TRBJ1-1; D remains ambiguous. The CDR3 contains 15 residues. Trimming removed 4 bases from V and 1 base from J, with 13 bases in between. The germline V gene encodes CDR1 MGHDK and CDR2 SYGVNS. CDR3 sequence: CASSGRGAANTEAFF. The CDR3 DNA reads TGTGCCAGCAGTGGCCGGGGTGCGGCGAACACTGAAGCTTTCTTT. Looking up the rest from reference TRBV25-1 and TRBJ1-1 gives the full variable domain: EADIYQTPRYLVIGTGKKITLECSQTMGHDKMYWYQQDPGMELHLIHYSYGVNSTEKGDLSSESTVSRIRTEHFPLTLESARPSHTSQYLCASSGRGAANTEAFFGQGTRLTVV.

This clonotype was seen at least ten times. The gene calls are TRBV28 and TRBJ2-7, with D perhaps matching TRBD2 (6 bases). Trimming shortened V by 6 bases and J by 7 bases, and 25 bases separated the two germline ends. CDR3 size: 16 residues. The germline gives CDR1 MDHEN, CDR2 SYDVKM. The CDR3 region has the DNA TGTGCCAGCAGCCCACCAACCGGGAGAGCCCCCGGAGAGCAGTACTTC. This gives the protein CASSPPTGRAPGEQYF. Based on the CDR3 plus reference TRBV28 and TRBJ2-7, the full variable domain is DVKVTQSSRYLVKRTGEKVFLECVQDMDHENMFWYRQDPGLGLRLIYFSYDVKMKEKGDIPEGYSVSREKKERFSLILESASTNQTSMYLCASSPPTGRAPGEQYFGPGTRLTVT.

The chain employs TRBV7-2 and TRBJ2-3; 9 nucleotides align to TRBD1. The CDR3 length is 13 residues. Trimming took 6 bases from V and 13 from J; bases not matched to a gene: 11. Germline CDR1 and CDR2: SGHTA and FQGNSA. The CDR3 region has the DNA TGTGCCAGCAGTTCCACAGGGGGCATACAGGAGTATTTT. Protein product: CASSSTGGIQEYF.

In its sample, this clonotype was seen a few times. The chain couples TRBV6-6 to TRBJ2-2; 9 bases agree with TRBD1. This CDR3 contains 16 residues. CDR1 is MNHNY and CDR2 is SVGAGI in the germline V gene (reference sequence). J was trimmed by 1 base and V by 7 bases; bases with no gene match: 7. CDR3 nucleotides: TGTGCCAGCACCCAAGGGACAGGGATGAACACCGGGGAGCTGTTTTTT. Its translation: CASTQGTGMNTGELFF.

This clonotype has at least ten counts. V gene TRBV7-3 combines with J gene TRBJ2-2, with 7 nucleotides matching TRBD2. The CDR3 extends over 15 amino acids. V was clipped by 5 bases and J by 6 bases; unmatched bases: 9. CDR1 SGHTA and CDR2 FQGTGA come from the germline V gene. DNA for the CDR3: TGTGCCAGCAGCCGGGAGGCTATTGTCCCCGGGGAGCTGTTTTTT. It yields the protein CASSREAIVPGELFF.

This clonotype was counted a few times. The CDR3 nucleotides read TGTGCCAGCAAGAGGGGACTAGCGGGGGGCCGCGGGGAGCAGTACTTC. Protein product: CASKRGLAGGRGEQYF. The chain carries TRBV2 and TRBJ2-7; the match to TRBD2 covers 15 bases. Germline V gene data show CDR1 as SNHLY and CDR2 as FYNNEI. The V and J ends lost 7 bases and 7 bases, in that order; junction bases with no gene match: 11. The CDR3 covers 16 residues.

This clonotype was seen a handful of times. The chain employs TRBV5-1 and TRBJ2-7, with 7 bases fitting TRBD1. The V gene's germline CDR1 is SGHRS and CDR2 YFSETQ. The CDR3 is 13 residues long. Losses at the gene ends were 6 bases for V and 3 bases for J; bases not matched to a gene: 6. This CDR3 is CASNPGQNYEQYF. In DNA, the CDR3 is TGCGCCAGCAACCCGGGACAGAACTACGAGCAGTACTTC. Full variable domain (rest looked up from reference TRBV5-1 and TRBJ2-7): KAGVTQTPRYLIKTRGQQVTLSCSPISGHRSVSWYQQTPGQGLQFLFEYFSETQRNKGNFPGRFSGRQFSNSRSEMNVSTLELGDSALYLCASNPGQNYEQYFGPGTRLTVT.

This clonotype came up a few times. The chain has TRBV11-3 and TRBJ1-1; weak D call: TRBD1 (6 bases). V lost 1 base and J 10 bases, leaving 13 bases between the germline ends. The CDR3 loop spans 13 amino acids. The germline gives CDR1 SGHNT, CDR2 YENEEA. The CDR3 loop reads CASSLAAGDRAFF. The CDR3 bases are TGTGCCAGCAGCTTAGCGGCAGGGGATCGAGCTTTCTTT. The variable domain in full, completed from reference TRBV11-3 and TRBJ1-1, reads EAGVVQSPRYKIIEKKQPVAFWCNPISGHNTLYWYLQNLGQGPELLIRYENEEAVDDSQLPKDRFSAERLKGVDSTLKIQPAELGDSAVYLCASSLAAGDRAFFGQGTRLTVV.

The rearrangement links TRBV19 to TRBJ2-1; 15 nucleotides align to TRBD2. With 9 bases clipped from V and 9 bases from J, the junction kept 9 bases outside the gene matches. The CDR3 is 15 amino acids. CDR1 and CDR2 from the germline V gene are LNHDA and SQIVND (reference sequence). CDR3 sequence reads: CASSLRTSGRVEQFF. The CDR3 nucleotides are TGTGCCAGCAGCCTCCGGACTAGCGGGAGGGTTGAGCAGTTCTTC.

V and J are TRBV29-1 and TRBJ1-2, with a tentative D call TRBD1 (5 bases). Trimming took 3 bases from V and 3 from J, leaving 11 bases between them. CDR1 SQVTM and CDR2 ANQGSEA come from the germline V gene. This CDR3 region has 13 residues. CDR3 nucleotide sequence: TGCAGCGTTGAGATCAGGGCGGACTATGGCTACACCTTC. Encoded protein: CSVEIRADYGYTF.

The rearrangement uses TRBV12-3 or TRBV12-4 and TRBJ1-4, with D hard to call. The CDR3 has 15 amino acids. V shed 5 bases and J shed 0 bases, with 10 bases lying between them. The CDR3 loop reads CASSLGVTTNEKLFF. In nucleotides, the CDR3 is TGTGCCAGCAGTCTCGGGGTTACAACTAATGAAAAACTGTTTTTT.

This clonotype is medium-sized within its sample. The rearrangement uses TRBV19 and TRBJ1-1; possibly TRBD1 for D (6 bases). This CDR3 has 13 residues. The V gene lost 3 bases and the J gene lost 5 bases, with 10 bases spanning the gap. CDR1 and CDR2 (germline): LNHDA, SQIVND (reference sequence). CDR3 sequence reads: CASSMEGGTEAFF. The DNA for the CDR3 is TGTGCCAGTAGTATGGAGGGGGGGACTGAAGCTTTCTTT.

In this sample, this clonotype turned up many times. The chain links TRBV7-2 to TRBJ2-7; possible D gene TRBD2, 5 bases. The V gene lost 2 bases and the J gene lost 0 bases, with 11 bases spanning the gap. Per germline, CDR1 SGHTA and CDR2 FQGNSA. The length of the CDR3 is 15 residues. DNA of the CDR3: TGTGCCAGCAGCTTATCAGCGGTAAGCTCCTACGAGCAGTACTTC. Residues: CASSLSAVSSYEQYF.

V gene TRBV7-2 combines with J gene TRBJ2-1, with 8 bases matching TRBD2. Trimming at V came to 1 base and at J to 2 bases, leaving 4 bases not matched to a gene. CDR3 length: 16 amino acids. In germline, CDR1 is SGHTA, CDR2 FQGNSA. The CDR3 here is CASSLGGGGTYNEQFF. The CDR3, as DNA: TGTGCCAGCAGCTTAGGAGGCGGGGGGACCTACAATGAGCAGTTCTTC.

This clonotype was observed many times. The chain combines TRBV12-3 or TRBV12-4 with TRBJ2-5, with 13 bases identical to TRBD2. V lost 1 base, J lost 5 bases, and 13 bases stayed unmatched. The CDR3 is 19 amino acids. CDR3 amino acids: CASSLEAGLAGLWMETQYF. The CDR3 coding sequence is TGTGCCAGCAGTTTAGAAGCGGGACTAGCGGGGCTATGGATGGAGACCCAGTACTTC.